The 24 T cell receptor beta chains below were found in one sample sequenced in a study of shared clonotypes between healthy human individuals. Profiling relied on immunoSEQ multiplex PCR, and the TCRdb table lists in-frame clones only, not all of them. The profile shows about 79,000 clones, about 65% of them singletons. Sequencing was done on a sample of memory CD8+ T cells sorted from blood. Documented subset: CD45RO+ cells pooled with CCR7-negative TemRA cells. These receptors were collected from a man in his thirties or forties in good health.

The CDR3 sequence: CASSSGLAGGLGQFF. CDR3 nucleotide sequence: TGTGCCAGCAGTTCCGGACTAGCGGGAGGACTTGGGCAGTTCTTC. V and J are TRBV6-5 and TRBJ2-1; 14 nucleotides line up with TRBD2. V lost 4 bases to trimming and J lost 12 bases; unmatched junction nucleotides: 8. The CDR3 sequence is 15 residues long. Germline V CDR1 and CDR2: MNHEY, SVGAGI.

The chain recombines TRBV29-1 with TRBJ2-1; a possible D gene is TRBD2 (5 bases). The CDR3 runs to 12 residues. Trimming left V 3 bases short and J 3 bases short, with 6 bases between. Looked up from germline, CDR1 is SQVTM and CDR2 is ANQGSEA. CDR3 DNA sequence: TGCAGCGTTGATGACTACTACAATGAGCAGTTCTTC. It specifies CSVDDYYNEQFF.

This clone was seen only a few times. The CDR3 spells CASSFLTSGRGIPGANVLTF. The CDR3 DNA follows: TGTGCCAGCAGTTTTTTGACTAGCGGGAGGGGGATTCCTGGGGCCAACGTCCTGACTTTC. The V and J genes are TRBV28 and TRBJ2-6, with 14 bases fitting TRBD2. The length of the CDR3 is 20 residues. The germline V gene has CDR1 MDHEN and CDR2 SYDVKM. V was clipped by 3 bases and J by 2 bases; unmatched bases: 9.

The chain carries TRBV7-2 and TRBJ2-2, with 12 nucleotides matching TRBD2. Germline V gives CDR1 SGHTA, CDR2 FQGNSA. The CDR3 loop spans 15 amino acids. V trimming: 5 bases; J trimming: 8 bases; junction bases outside the gene matches: 6. The CDR3 region is CASSLSGTSGGELFF. CDR3 nucleotide sequence: TGTGCCAGCAGCCTAAGTGGGACTAGCGGGGGGGAGCTGTTTTTT. Filled out from reference TRBV7-2 and TRBJ2-2, the complete variable domain reads GAGVSQSPSNKVTEKGKDVELRCDPISGHTALYWYRQSLGQGLEFLIYFQGNSAPDKSGLPSDRFSAERTGGSVSTLTIQRTQQEDSAVYLCASSLSGTSGGELFFGEGSRLTVL.

V usage is TRBV28 and J usage is TRBJ2-7, with 8 bases fitting TRBD2. CDR1 is MDHEN and CDR2 is SYDVKM in the germline V gene. V was clipped by 10 bases and J by 2 bases; unmatched bases: 4. The CDR3 consists of 12 residues. CDR3: CAISGTAYEQYF. The CDR3 nucleotides are TGTGCCATTAGCGGGACGGCCTACGAGCAGTACTTC.

This CDR3 reads CASSPKLAGGEADTQYF. In nucleotides, the CDR3 is TGTGCCAGCAGCCCAAAACTAGCGGGAGGAGAAGCAGATACGCAGTATTTT. The rearrangement joins TRBV4-2 to TRBJ2-3, with 12 bases lining up with TRBD2. Germline loops: CDR1 LGHNA, CDR2 YNFKEQ. Trimming removed 4 bases from V and 4 bases from J; junction bases left unmatched: 9. The CDR3 sequence is 17 residues long.

This chain connects TRBV19 to TRBJ1-4; TRBD1 matches at 7 bases. V dropped 5 bases and J dropped 7; count of bases not matched to a gene: 10. Germline values: CDR1 LNHDA, CDR2 SQIVND (reference sequence). The CDR3 loop spans 15 amino acids. CDR3 bases: TGTGCCAGTAGTTCCCCCCCAGGGGGTGGTGAAAAACTGTTTTTT. Its translation: CASSSPPGGGEKLFF. Based on the CDR3 plus reference TRBV19 and TRBJ1-4, the full variable domain is DGGITQSPKYLFRKEGQNVTLSCEQNLNHDAMYWYRQDPGQGLRLIYYSQIVNDFQKGDIAEGYSVSREKKESFPLTVTSAQKNPTAFYLCASSSPPGGGEKLFFGSGTQLSVL.

J is TRBJ2-1 and V is TRBV6-5; tentatively, D is TRBD1 or TRBD2 (5 bases each). V lost 2 bases, J lost 0 bases, and 5 bases lay in between. CDR3 size: 14 residues. CDR1 is MNHEY, CDR2 SVGAGI, per germline. The CDR3 is CASSYGGSYNEQFF. The CDR3 coding sequence is TGTGCCAGCAGTTACGGGGGCTCCTACAATGAGCAGTTCTTC.

The rearrangement joins TRBV6-5 to TRBJ1-1; TRBD1 is a possible D gene (5 bases). The V and J ends lost 5 bases and 0 bases respectively, with 10 bases between them. The CDR3 has 14 amino acids. In germline, CDR1 is MNHEY, CDR2 SVGAGI. The CDR3 is CASSSTGLNTEAFF. The CDR3, as DNA: TGTGCCAGCAGTAGTACAGGACTGAACACTGAAGCTTTCTTT.

This clone has only a few counts. The CDR3 sequence is CASSSEDGGLYNEQFF. The CDR3 DNA reads as TGTGCCAGCAGCAGCGAGGATGGGGGTCTCTACAATGAGCAGTTCTTC. The chain joins TRBV7-2 to TRBJ2-1; D tentatively reads TRBD1 or TRBD2 (5 bases each). This CDR3 has 16 amino acids. V was trimmed by 5 bases and J by 3 bases, leaving 17 bases between them. Per germline, CDR1 SGHTA and CDR2 FQGNSA.

This clone was seen many times. J is TRBJ1-5 and V is TRBV19; 7 positions agree with TRBD1. The junction had 10 bases not matched to a gene; V was cut back by 6 bases and J by 5 bases. Germline V gene lookup returns CDR1 LNHDA and CDR2 SQIVND (reference sequence). This CDR3 region has 15 residues. CDR3 amino acids: CASSPTGELYQPQHF. DNA for the CDR3: TGTGCCAGTAGCCCCACAGGGGAACTTTATCAGCCCCAGCATTTT.

The table lists this clone with many counts. The chain has TRBV6-1 and TRBJ2-1, with no clear D. The ends were cut back, 3 bases at V and 5 bases at J, with 11 bases in the middle. The CDR3 is made up of 14 amino acids. CDR1 and CDR2 (germline): MNHNS, SASEGT. CDR3 sequence reads: CASSDIGRNNEQFF. The DNA of the CDR3 is TGTGCCAGCAGTGACATAGGCAGAAACAATGAGCAGTTCTTC.

The chain employs TRBV11-2 and TRBJ2-3; 10 nucleotides agree with TRBD2. The germline gives CDR1 SGHAT, CDR2 FQNNGV. V trimming: 5 bases; J trimming: 4 bases; junction bases outside the gene matches: 9. This CDR3 is built from 16 residues. The DNA of the CDR3 is TGTGCCAGCAGCCCCCGTGGGCTAGCGGGAGCAGATACGCAGTATTTT. Protein product: CASSPRGLAGADTQYF.

The rearrangement joins TRBV28 to TRBJ1-2, with TRBD1 matching 10 bases. Per germline, CDR1 MDHEN and CDR2 SYDVKM. The CDR3 sequence is 15 residues long. Losses at the gene ends were 5 bases for V and 5 bases for J; bases not matched to a gene: 8. Here the CDR3 DNA reads TGTGCCAGCAGTCCCCCGGGACAGGGGAGGTATGGCTACACCTTC. It yields the protein CASSPPGQGRYGYTF.

This clone has only one observation. The chain is built from TRBV29-1 and TRBJ2-1; D is possibly TRBD1 (6 bases). Germline V gene data show CDR1 as SQVTM and CDR2 as ANQGSEA. V dropped 6 bases and J dropped 8 bases, with 14 bases sitting between them. The CDR3 covers 12 residues. The CDR3 DNA reads as TGCAGCGTCGGGACACGGATTGATGAGCAGTTCTTC. Residues: CSVGTRIDEQFF.

This clone was seen many times. The chain has TRBV27 and TRBJ1-1; D unclear. V was cut by 7 bases and J by 6 bases, with 9 bases left in between. CDR1 MNHEY and CDR2 SMNVEV come from the germline V gene (reference sequence). This CDR3 comprises 11 residues. CDR3 DNA: TGTGCCAGCAAAAGTATTGCTGAAGCTTTCTTT. Amino acids: CASKSIAEAFF.

This clone was recorded only once. The chain joins TRBV5-1 to TRBJ2-7; the D is unclear. The CDR3 contains 13 residues. Trimming left V 1 base short and J 6 bases short, with 11 bases between. Germline CDR1 and CDR2: SGHRS and YFSETQ. Here the CDR3 reads CASSLCQICEQYF. The CDR3 region has the DNA TGCGCCAGCAGCTTGTGTCAGATCTGCGAGCAGTACTTC.

This chain connects TRBV7-2 to TRBJ2-1; perhaps TRBD2 as D (5 bases). Germline CDR1 and CDR2: SGHTA and FQGNSA. There are 15 residues in the CDR3. Trimming shortened V by 1 base and J by 10 bases, and 17 bases separated the two germline ends. DNA of the CDR3: TGTGCCAGCAGCTTAGGTACTAGTGGCCGATGGGAGCAGTTCTTC. It codes for CASSLGTSGRWEQFF. The complete variable domain, with remaining parts taken from reference TRBV7-2 and TRBJ2-1, reads GAGVSQSPSNKVTEKGKDVELRCDPISGHTALYWYRQSLGQGLEFLIYFQGNSAPDKSGLPSDRFSAERTGGSVSTLTIQRTQQEDSAVYLCASSLGTSGRWEQFFGPGTRLTVL.

This clone was detected only a few times. V usage is TRBV10-3 and J usage is TRBJ1-5, with D hard to call. V dropped 2 bases and J dropped 4 bases, with 6 bases sitting between them. Germline V lookup: CDR1 ENHRY, CDR2 SYGVKD. The CDR3 runs to 13 residues. CDR3 sequence reads: CAISEVGNQPQHF. CDR3 DNA: TGTGCCATCAGTGAGGTAGGGAATCAGCCCCAGCATTTT.

The chain uses TRBV10-3 and TRBJ1-1; D is undetermined. V gave up 7 bases and J gave up 1 base, with 13 bases separating them. The length of the CDR3 is 14 residues. Germline V gives CDR1 ENHRY, CDR2 SYGVKD. In nucleotides, the CDR3 is TGTGCCATCAAGGAGACTCCACGGAACACTGAAGCTTTCTTT. Encoded protein: CAIKETPRNTEAFF.

This clone was observed at least ten times. V is TRBV28 and J is TRBJ2-7; D perhaps matches TRBD1 (6 bases). CDR1 MDHEN and CDR2 SYDVKM come from the germline V gene. V lost 5 bases and J 4 bases, leaving 12 bases between the germline ends. The CDR3 is 13 amino acids. The chain's CDR3 is CASSPGEVYEQYF. The CDR3 DNA reads as TGTGCCAGCAGTCCAGGGGAAGTGTACGAGCAGTACTTC.

The gene calls are TRBV7-2 and TRBJ2-7; TRBD2 agrees at 11 bases. CDR3 size: 15 residues. CDR1 is SGHTA, CDR2 FQGNSA, per germline. Trimming removed 1 base from V and 4 bases from J; junction bases left unmatched: 3. The CDR3 coding sequence is TGTGCCAGCAGCTTAGGACTAGCGGGAACTTACGAGCAGTACTTC. As protein: CASSLGLAGTYEQYF.

This clone was detected many times. V and J are TRBV5-1 and TRBJ1-5; no definite D call. The CDR3 has 13 residues. Germline loops: CDR1 SGHRS, CDR2 YFSETQ. The V end lost 4 bases, the J end lost 7 bases, and 12 bases lay between the germline ends. CDR3 loop: CASSPTGWQPQHF. In DNA form, the CDR3 reads TGCGCCAGCAGCCCCACGGGGTGGCAGCCCCAGCATTTT.

For this clone: This CDR3 is also generated by other DNA sequences in the sample. This sequence joins TRBV11-2 and TRBJ2-7; D is unresolved. CDR3 length equals 11 residues. V gave up 6 bases and J gave up 0 bases, with 3 bases separating them. Germline V gene data show CDR1 as SGHAT and CDR2 as FQNNGV. The CDR3 loop is CASSPSYEQYF. The DNA of the CDR3 is TGTGCCAGCAGTCCCTCCTACGAGCAGTACTTC.